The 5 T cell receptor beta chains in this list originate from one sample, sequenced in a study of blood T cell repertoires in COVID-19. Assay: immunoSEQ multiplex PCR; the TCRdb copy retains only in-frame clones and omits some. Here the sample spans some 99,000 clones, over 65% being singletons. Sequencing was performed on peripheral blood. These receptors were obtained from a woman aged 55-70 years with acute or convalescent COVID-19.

CDR3 loop: CASSFSGIRDTGELFF. CDR3 nucleotide sequence: TGTGCCAGCAGCTTCTCCGGGATTCGGGACACCGGGGAGCTGTTTTTT. The J gene is TRBJ2-2, the V gene TRBV5-6, with TRBD2 as a possible D gene (5 bases). V lost 2 bases and J 3 bases, leaving 14 bases between the germline ends. The germline V gene has CDR1 SGHDT and CDR2 YYEEEE. The CDR3 spans 16 residues. The whole variable domain, remainder taken from reference TRBV5-6 and TRBJ2-2, is DAGVTQSPTHLIKTRGQQVTLRCSPKSGHDTVSWYQQALGQGPQFIFQYYEEEERQRGNFPDRFSGHQFPNYSSELNVNALLLGDSALYLCASSFSGIRDTGELFFGEGSRLTVL.

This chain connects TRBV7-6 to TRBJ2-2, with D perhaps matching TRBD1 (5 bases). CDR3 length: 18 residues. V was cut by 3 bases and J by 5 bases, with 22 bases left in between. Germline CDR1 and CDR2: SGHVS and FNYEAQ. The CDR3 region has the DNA TGTGCCAGCAGCTTCTTTGTCGGCGGAACCGCAGGGACCGGGGAGCTGTTTTTT. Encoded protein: CASSFFVGGTAGTGELFF.

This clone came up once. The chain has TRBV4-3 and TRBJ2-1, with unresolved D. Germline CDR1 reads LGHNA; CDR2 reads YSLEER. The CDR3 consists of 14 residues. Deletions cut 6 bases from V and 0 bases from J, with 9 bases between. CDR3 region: CASRHFSSYNEQFF. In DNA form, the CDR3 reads TGCGCCAGCAGGCACTTTAGCTCCTACAATGAGCAGTTCTTC.

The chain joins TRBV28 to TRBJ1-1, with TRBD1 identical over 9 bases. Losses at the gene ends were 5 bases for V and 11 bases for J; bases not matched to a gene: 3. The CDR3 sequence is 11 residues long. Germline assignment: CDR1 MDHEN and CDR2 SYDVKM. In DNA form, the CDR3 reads TGTGCCAGCAGTCGGGACAGGGTGGCTTTCTTT. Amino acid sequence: CASSRDRVAFF.

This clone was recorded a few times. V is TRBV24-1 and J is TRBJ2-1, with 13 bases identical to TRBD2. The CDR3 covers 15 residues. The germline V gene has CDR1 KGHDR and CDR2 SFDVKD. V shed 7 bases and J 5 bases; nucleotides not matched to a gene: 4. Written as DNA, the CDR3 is TGTGCCACCAGGCCCGGGACTAGCGGGAACAATGAGCAGTTCTTC. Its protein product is CATRPGTSGNNEQFF.